Shown below are 26 T cell receptor beta chains from a single sample sequenced in a study of CD8 T cells in Susac syndrome. Reverse transcription used about 0.5 to 1 ug RNA and random hexamers. MiXCR, run by TCRdb on the immunoSEQ multiplex PCR reads, gives a single entry per CDR3 protein. This sample carries 120,000 to 150,000 distinct CDR3 sequences, approximately 94% of them seen once, and the ten largest clones take under 0.095%. The sequenced sample was CD4+ T cells from PBMCs. Source of these receptors: a human donor in good health.

This clonotype was counted once. This chain uses TRBV6-5 with TRBJ2-7; 8 positions match TRBD1. The ends lost 2 bases at V and 5 bases at J; junction bases unmatched: 5. From germline, CDR1 is MNHEY and CDR2 SVGAGI. The CDR3 has 14 amino acids. The CDR3: CASSYEDRVNEQYF. The CDR3 nucleotides are TGTGCCAGCAGTTACGAGGACAGGGTCAACGAGCAGTACTTC.

The J gene is TRBJ2-5, the V gene TRBV5-4; D is unresolved. The CDR3 has 14 residues. Trimming left V 0 bases short and J 1 base short, with 7 bases between. Germline-derived CDR1 and CDR2 are SGHNT and YYREEE (reference sequence). The CDR3 here is CASSLAGLQETQYF. In DNA form, the CDR3 reads TGTGCCAGCAGCTTGGCGGGTCTCCAAGAGACCCAGTACTTC.

The chain uses TRBV2 and TRBJ1-2, with 7 bases lining up with TRBD1. This CDR3 contains 14 residues. V lost 5 bases and J lost 4; bases outside the gene matches: 7. Germline V gene sequence: CDR1 SNHLY, CDR2 FYNNEI. The CDR3 loop is CASSPGTAPYGYTF. The CDR3 bases are TGTGCCAGCAGTCCCGGGACAGCCCCCTATGGCTACACCTTC.

The chain links TRBV9 to TRBJ2-4, with D possibly being TRBD2 (5 bases). V shed 0 bases and J shed 7 bases, with 11 bases lying between them. In germline, CDR1 is SGDLS, CDR2 YYNGEE. The CDR3 contains 14 residues. DNA for the CDR3: TGTGCCAGCAGCGTAGCCCCGAGAGGGAACATTCAGTACTTC. Translating it yields CASSVAPRGNIQYF.

V gene TRBV5-6 combines with J gene TRBJ2-5; 14 bases agree with TRBD2. The V segment lost 4 bases and the J segment 4 bases; nucleotides outside the gene matches: 9. Looked up from germline, CDR1 is SGHDT and CDR2 is YYEEEE. This CDR3 contains 17 residues. The CDR3 coding sequence is TGTGCCAGCAGCCTGGGACTAGCGGGAGCCGGGGCAGAGACCCAGTACTTC. This gives the protein CASSLGLAGAGAETQYF.

This rearrangement joins TRBV30 to TRBJ2-7; possible D gene TRBD2, 5 bases. The germline gives CDR1 GTSNPN, CDR2 SVGIG (reference sequence). The V end was cut by 3 bases, the J end by 0 bases, with 6 bases between. The CDR3 is 12 residues long. In nucleotides, the CDR3 is TGTGCCTGGAGCGGGGACTCCTACGAGCAGTACTTC. Its translation is CAWSGDSYEQYF.

This chain joins TRBV9 and TRBJ1-1; the D is unclear. CDR1 SGDLS and CDR2 YYNGEE come from the germline V gene. The V and J ends lost 3 bases and 4 bases respectively, with 19 bases between them. The CDR3 length is 16 residues. This CDR3 is CASSAQDVQPPTEAFF. In nucleotides, the CDR3 is TGTGCCAGCAGCGCCCAGGACGTACAACCACCCACTGAAGCTTTCTTT. The complete variable domain, with remaining parts taken from reference TRBV9 and TRBJ1-1, reads DSGVTQTPKHLITATGQRVTLRCSPRSGDLSVYWYQQSLDQGLQFLIQYYNGEERAKGNILERFSAQQFPDLHSELNLSSLELGDSALYFCASSAQDVQPPTEAFFGQGTRLTVV.

The chain has TRBV19 and TRBJ2-3; 7 positions match TRBD1. The CDR3 length is 17 residues. Germline V gives CDR1 LNHDA, CDR2 SQIVND (reference sequence). The V and J ends lost 3 bases and 0 bases, in that order; junction bases with no gene match: 9. CDR3 residues: CASSMFGTALSTDTQYF. The CDR3 DNA sequence: TGTGCCAGTAGTATGTTCGGGACAGCCCTTAGCACAGATACGCAGTATTTT.

The gene calls are TRBV10-3 and TRBJ1-4, with a possible D match to TRBD1 (6 bases). The CDR3 is 14 residues long. Germline-derived CDR1 and CDR2 are ENHRY and SYGVKD. The V gene lost 6 bases and the J gene lost 2 bases, with 10 bases spanning the gap. The CDR3 DNA reads as TGTGCCATCAGGTCAGGGGCGACTAATGAAAAACTGTTTTTT. Translating it yields CAIRSGATNEKLFF.

V gene TRBV12-3 or TRBV12-4 combines with J gene TRBJ1-4, with 8 bases aligning to TRBD1. There are 14 residues in the CDR3. V dropped 3 bases and J dropped 8; count of bases not matched to a gene: 5. CDR3 in DNA: TGTGCCAGCAGTTTTCGGACAGGGTTGGAAAAACTGTTTTTT. Residues: CASSFRTGLEKLFF.

The genes are TRBV27 and TRBJ1-2; TRBD1 aligns across 9 bases. This CDR3 is built from 16 residues. The germline gives CDR1 MNHEY, CDR2 SMNVEV (reference sequence). V shed 0 bases, J shed 8 bases, and the junction held 10 bases outside the gene matches. CDR3: CASSLSVSGTGNGYTF. The CDR3 nucleotides read TGTGCCAGCAGTTTATCAGTATCCGGGACAGGGAACGGCTACACCTTC.

The rearrangement links TRBV29-1 to TRBJ1-1, with a tentative D call TRBD1 (5 bases). Per the germline V gene, CDR1 is SQVTM and CDR2 is ANQGSEA. The CDR3 loop spans 13 amino acids. The ends were cut back, 4 bases at V and 4 bases at J, with 13 bases in the middle. CDR3 DNA: TGCAGCGTTGTAAGTGGAGGGGCCACTGAAGCTTTCTTT. Its translation: CSVVSGGATEAFF.

V is TRBV20-1 and J is TRBJ2-7, with 11 bases aligning to TRBD2. Germline CDR1 is DFQATT and CDR2 is SNEGSKA (reference sequence). This CDR3 spans 14 amino acids. V lost 6 bases to trimming and J lost 7 bases; unmatched junction nucleotides: 11. This CDR3 reads CSATETSGAWEQYF. CDR3 nucleotide sequence: TGCAGTGCAACGGAGACTAGCGGGGCTTGGGAGCAGTACTTC.

The chain carries TRBV24-1 and TRBJ2-3; D possibly corresponds to TRBD2 (5 bases). Germline loops: CDR1 KGHDR, CDR2 SFDVKD. The CDR3 length is 17 residues. V dropped 5 bases and J dropped 2 bases, with 19 bases sitting between them. The CDR3 sequence is CATSGFVLDRDTDTQYF. CDR3 DNA sequence: TGTGCCACCAGTGGATTCGTCCTTGACCGGGACACAGATACGCAGTATTTT.

The V call is TRBV18, the J call TRBJ1-1; D remains ambiguous. This CDR3 has 12 residues. Trimming pared 2 bases from V and 7 bases from J, leaving 8 bases between. The germline V gene encodes CDR1 KGHSH and CDR2 LQKENI. The CDR3 is CASSPGGDEAFF. The CDR3 DNA sequence: TGTGCCAGCTCACCAGGAGGCGATGAAGCTTTCTTT.

J is TRBJ2-2 and V is TRBV7-2; D uncertain. The CDR3 is made up of 11 amino acids. V was shortened by 3 bases and J by 9 bases, with 5 bases between the two germline ends. Germline V gives CDR1 SGHTA, CDR2 FQGNSA. The DNA of the CDR3 is TGTGCCAGCAGCTTGGTGAGGGAGCTGTTTTTT. It specifies CASSLVRELFF. The whole variable domain, filled in from reference TRBV7-2 and TRBJ2-2, reads GAGVSQSPSNKVTEKGKDVELRCDPISGHTALYWYRQSLGQGLEFLIYFQGNSAPDKSGLPSDRFSAERTGGSVSTLTIQRTQQEDSAVYLCASSLVRELFFGEGSRLTVL.

CDR3 loop: CASSFLQGGLNEQFF. The CDR3 DNA follows: TGTGCCAGCAGCTTTTTGCAGGGGGGATTGAATGAGCAGTTCTTC. The chain joins TRBV5-4 to TRBJ2-1, with a tentative D call TRBD1 (7 bases). The germline V gene has CDR1 SGHNT and CDR2 YYREEE (reference sequence). Trimming shortened V by 2 bases and J by 7 bases, and 16 bases separated the two germline ends. CDR3 length: 15 amino acids.

The chain has TRBV11-2 and TRBJ2-1; D unresolved. Trimming removed 4 bases from V and 8 bases from J, with 15 bases in between. The CDR3 is 14 amino acids. CDR1 and CDR2 (germline): SGHAT, FQNNGV. The CDR3: CASSSRVIIDEQFF. For the CDR3, the DNA is TGTGCCAGCAGCTCTCGAGTGATTATCGATGAGCAGTTCTTC.

This chain joins TRBV4-1 and TRBJ1-4; 7 bases match TRBD1. The ends lost 3 bases at V and 0 bases at J; junction bases unmatched: 4. Looked up from germline, CDR1 is MGHRA and CDR2 is YSYEKL. The CDR3 covers 16 residues. CDR3: CASSHPTGATNEKLFF. DNA of the CDR3: TGCGCCAGCAGCCACCCAACAGGGGCAACTAATGAAAAACTGTTTTTT.

V and J are TRBV6-5 and TRBJ1-5, with a possible D match to TRBD1 (5 bases). The CDR3 consists of 15 residues. Germline-derived CDR1 and CDR2 are MNHEY and SVGAGI. Trimming cost V 0 bases and J 6 bases, with 12 bases left between them. CDR3 protein: CASSYSAGLGQPQHF. The CDR3 DNA reads TGTGCCAGCAGTTACTCTGCAGGGCTGGGTCAGCCCCAGCATTTT.

The chain joins TRBV5-6 to TRBJ1-1, with D possibly being TRBD1 (6 bases). Trimming took 0 bases from V and 1 from J, leaving 13 bases between them. CDR1 SGHDT and CDR2 YYEEEE come from the germline V gene. This CDR3 contains 16 residues. The CDR3 bases are TGTGCCAGCAGCTTGGCCTTGGGGGGGGCGAACACTGAAGCTTTCTTT. Protein: CASSLALGGANTEAFF.

This clonotype was detected only once. V gene TRBV2 combines with J gene TRBJ2-3; TRBD2 matches 11 bases. Trimming removed 9 bases from V and 0 bases from J; junction bases left unmatched: 5. Per the germline V gene, CDR1 is SNHLY and CDR2 is FYNNEI. The CDR3 has 15 amino acids. The CDR3 sequence is CARGTSGSSTDTQYF. In DNA form, the CDR3 reads TGTGCCAGGGGGACTAGCGGATCTAGCACAGATACGCAGTATTTT.

The chain employs TRBV6-1 and TRBJ2-1; TRBD2 aligns across 8 bases. The CDR3 covers 18 residues. The trim removed 6 bases at V and 10 bases at J, leaving 23 bases unmatched. Germline loops: CDR1 MNHNS, CDR2 SASEGT. In DNA form, the CDR3 reads TGTGCCAGCAGCGGACCGCCCGGGAGTAGGCCCAGCGGGGGCGAGCAGTTCTTC. It specifies CASSGPPGSRPSGGEQFF.

The chain carries TRBV2 and TRBJ2-1, with D uncertain. Looked up from germline, CDR1 is SNHLY and CDR2 is FYNNEI. The V gene lost 4 bases and the J gene lost 7 bases, with 8 bases spanning the gap. The CDR3 has 12 residues. CDR3 sequence reads: CASSVIGNEQFF. The CDR3 coding sequence is TGTGCCAGCAGTGTAATAGGGAATGAGCAGTTCTTC.

This chain connects TRBV10-3 to TRBJ1-2; 8 bases agree with TRBD1. In germline, CDR1 is ENHRY, CDR2 SYGVKD. CDR3 size: 15 residues. The V and J ends lost 6 bases and 2 bases, in that order; junction bases with no gene match: 8. Here the CDR3 DNA reads TGTGCCATCAGCGAAAAGACAGGGGCCAACTATGGCTACACCTTC. This sequence encodes CAISEKTGANYGYTF.

The V gene is TRBV5-5, the J gene TRBJ1-3; D remains ambiguous. Trimming pared 0 bases from V and 3 bases from J, leaving 10 bases between. Germline CDR1 reads SGHKS; CDR2 reads YYEKEE (reference sequence). CDR3 length: 15 amino acids. The DNA for the CDR3 is TGTGCCAGCAGCTTGGGTTCAGACCGTGGAAACACCATATATTTT. Translated, it gives CASSLGSDRGNTIYF.